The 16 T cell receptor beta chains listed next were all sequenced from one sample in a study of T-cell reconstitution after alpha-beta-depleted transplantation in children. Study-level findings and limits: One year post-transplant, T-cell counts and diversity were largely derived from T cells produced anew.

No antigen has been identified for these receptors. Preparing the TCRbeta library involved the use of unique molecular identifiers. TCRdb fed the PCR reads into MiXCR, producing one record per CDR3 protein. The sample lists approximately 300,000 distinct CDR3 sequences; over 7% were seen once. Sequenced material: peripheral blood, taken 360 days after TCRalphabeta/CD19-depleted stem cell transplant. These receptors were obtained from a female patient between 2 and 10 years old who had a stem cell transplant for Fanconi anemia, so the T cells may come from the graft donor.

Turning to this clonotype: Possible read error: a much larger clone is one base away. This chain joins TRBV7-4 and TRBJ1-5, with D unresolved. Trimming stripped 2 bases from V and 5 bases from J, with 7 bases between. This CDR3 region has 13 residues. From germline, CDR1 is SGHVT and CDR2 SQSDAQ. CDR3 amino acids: CASSLLQYQPQHF. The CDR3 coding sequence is TGTGCCAGCAGCTTACTCCAGTATCAGCCCCAGCATTTT.

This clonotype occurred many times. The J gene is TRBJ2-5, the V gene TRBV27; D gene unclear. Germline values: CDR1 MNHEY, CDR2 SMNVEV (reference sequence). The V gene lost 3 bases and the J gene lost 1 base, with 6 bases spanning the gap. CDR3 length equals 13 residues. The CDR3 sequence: CASSFRFQETQYF. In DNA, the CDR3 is TGTGCCAGCAGTTTTAGGTTCCAAGAGACCCAGTACTTC.

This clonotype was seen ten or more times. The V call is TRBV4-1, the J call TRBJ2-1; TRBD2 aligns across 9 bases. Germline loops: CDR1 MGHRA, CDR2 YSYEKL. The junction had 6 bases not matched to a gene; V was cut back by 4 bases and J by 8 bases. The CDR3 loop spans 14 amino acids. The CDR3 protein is CASSPGLAGDEQFF. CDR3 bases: TGCGCCAGCAGCCCGGGACTAGCAGGGGATGAGCAGTTCTTC.

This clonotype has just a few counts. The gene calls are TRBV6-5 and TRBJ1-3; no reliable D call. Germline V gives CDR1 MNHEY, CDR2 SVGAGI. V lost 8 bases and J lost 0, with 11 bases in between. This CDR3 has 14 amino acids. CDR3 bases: TGTGCCAGCGGGTCGATCCTCTCTGGAAACACCATATATTTT. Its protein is CASGSILSGNTIYF.

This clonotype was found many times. The CDR3 is CSASAGARTPLHF. The CDR3 DNA sequence: TGCAGTGCTAGTGCAGGGGCGAGGACACCCCTCCACTTT. The chain uses TRBV20-1 and TRBJ1-6, with D possibly TRBD1 on 6 matching bases. CDR1 and CDR2 (germline): DFQATT, SNEGSKA (reference sequence). V was shortened by 3 bases and J by 11 bases, with 14 bases between the two germline ends. This CDR3 is built from 13 residues.

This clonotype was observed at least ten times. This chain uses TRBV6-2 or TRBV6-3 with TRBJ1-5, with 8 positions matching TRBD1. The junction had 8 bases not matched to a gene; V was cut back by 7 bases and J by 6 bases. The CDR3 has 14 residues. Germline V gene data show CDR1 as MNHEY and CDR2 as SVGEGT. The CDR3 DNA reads TGTGCCAGCACATCCAGGGGGCAAGTTCAGCCCCAGCATTTT. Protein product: CASTSRGQVQPQHF.

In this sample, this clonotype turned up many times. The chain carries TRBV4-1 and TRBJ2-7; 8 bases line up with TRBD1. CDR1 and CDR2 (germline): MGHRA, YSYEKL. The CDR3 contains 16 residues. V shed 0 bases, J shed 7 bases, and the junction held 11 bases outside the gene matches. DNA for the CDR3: TGCGCCAGCAGCCAAGAGGATGGACAGGGATTTTGGGAGCAGTACTTC. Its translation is CASSQEDGQGFWEQYF.

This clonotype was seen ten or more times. CDR3 in DNA: TGTGCCAGCAGTCTGACAGTCTCTGGAAACACCATATATTTT. Protein: CASSLTVSGNTIYF. The V and J genes are TRBV12-3 or TRBV12-4 and TRBJ1-3, with a tentative D call TRBD1 (5 bases). This CDR3 has 14 residues. Trimming removed 5 bases at V and 0 bases at J, with 8 bases between.

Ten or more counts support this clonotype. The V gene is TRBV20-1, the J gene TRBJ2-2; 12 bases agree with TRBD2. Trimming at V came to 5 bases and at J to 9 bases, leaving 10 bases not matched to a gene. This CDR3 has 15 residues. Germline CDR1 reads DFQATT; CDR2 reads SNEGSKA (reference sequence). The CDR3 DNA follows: TGCAGTGCTCCTAGCGGGGGGGCCTTCGGCCGGGAGCTGTTTTTT. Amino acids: CSAPSGGAFGRELFF.

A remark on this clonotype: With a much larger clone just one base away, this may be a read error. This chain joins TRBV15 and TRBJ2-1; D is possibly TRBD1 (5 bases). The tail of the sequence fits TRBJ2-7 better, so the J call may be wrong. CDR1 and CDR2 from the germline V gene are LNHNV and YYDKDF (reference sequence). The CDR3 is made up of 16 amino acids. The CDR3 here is CATSRDFDSPSLEQYF. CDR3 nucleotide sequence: TGTGCCACCAGCAGAGACTTCGACAGTCCGTCCCTCGAGCAGTACTTC.

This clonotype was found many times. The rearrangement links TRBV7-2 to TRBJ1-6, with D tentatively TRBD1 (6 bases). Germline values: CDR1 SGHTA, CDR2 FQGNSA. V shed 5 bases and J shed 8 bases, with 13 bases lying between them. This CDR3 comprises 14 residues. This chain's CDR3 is CASSLRTEDSPLHF. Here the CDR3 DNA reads TGTGCCAGCAGCCTAAGGACAGAGGATTCACCCCTCCACTTT.

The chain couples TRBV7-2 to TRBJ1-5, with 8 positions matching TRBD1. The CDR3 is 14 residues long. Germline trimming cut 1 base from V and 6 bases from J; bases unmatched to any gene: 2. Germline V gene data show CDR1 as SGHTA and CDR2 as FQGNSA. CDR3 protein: CASSLDRGGQPQHF. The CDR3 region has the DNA TGTGCCAGCAGCTTAGACAGGGGGGGTCAGCCCCAGCATTTT.

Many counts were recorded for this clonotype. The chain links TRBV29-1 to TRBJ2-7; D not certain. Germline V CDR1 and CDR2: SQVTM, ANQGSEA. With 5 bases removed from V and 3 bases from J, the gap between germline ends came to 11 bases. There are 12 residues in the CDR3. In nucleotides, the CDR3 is TGCAGCGTTCGAGACAAAAACTACGAGCAGTACTTC. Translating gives CSVRDKNYEQYF.

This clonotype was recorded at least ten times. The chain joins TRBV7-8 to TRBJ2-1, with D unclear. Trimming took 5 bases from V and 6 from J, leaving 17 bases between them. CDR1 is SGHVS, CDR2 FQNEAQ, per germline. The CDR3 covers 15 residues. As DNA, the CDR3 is TGTGCCAGCAGCCCCCGACGGATCAACCCCAATGAGCAGTTCTTC. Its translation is CASSPRRINPNEQFF.

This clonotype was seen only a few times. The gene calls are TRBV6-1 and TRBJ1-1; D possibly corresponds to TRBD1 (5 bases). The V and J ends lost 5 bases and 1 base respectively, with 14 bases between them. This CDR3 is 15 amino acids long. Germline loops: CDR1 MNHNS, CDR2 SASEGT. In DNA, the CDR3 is TGTGCCAGCAGTAGCCCCAGGAGGGGGAACACTGAAGCTTTCTTT. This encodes CASSSPRRGNTEAFF.

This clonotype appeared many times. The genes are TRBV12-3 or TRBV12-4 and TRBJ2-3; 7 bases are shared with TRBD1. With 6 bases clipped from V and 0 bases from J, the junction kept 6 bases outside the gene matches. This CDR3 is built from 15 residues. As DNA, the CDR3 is TGTGCCAGCAGCTGGGGACAGCCTAGCACAGATACGCAGTATTTT. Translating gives CASSWGQPSTDTQYF.